This entry lists 20 T cell receptor beta chains sequenced from one sample in a study of naive and memory T cell subsets. An equimolar mix of two oligonucleotides served as the beta constant-region primer for TRBC1 and TRBC2. TCRdb re-derived calls from the UMI-ligation and nested PCR reads in MiXCR, one entry per CDR3 protein. The repertoire holds 130,000 to 150,000 distinct CDR3 sequences, over 15% seen once, with about 0.13% in the top ten. The source material was naive CD4+ T cells from blood. These receptor sequences come from a human donor in good health.

This chain links TRBV7-3 with TRBJ2-2; D is ambiguous. CDR1 is SGHTA, CDR2 FQGTGA, per germline. The CDR3 is 14 residues long. V dropped 8 bases and J dropped 0 bases, with 10 bases sitting between them. CDR3 residues: CASSQAANTGELFF. DNA for the CDR3: TGTGCCAGCTCGCAGGCCGCGAACACCGGGGAGCTGTTTTTT.

This sequence joins TRBV5-1 and TRBJ2-3; D not certain. The V gene's germline CDR1 is SGHRS and CDR2 YFSETQ. Deletions cut 7 bases from V and 2 bases from J, with 8 bases between. CDR3 length: 12 residues. The chain's CDR3 is CASGPHTDTQYF. DNA of the CDR3: TGCGCCAGCGGCCCCCACACAGATACGCAGTATTTT.

This clonotype was counted only a few times. The chain combines TRBV29-1 with TRBJ2-3; TRBD2 matches at 9 bases. Losses at the gene ends were 5 bases for V and 0 bases for J; bases not matched to a gene: 6. Looked up from germline, CDR1 is SQVTM and CDR2 is ANQGSEA. The CDR3 runs to 15 residues. As DNA, the CDR3 is TGCAGCGTTACAGCGGGGGGTCTAAGCACAGATACGCAGTATTTT. This codes for CSVTAGGLSTDTQYF.

This clonotype has only a few counts. The gene calls are TRBV28 and TRBJ2-7, with 11 bases identical to TRBD1. Germline CDR1 reads MDHEN; CDR2 reads SYDVKM. The length of the CDR3 is 17 residues. V trimming: 2 bases; J trimming: 1 base; junction bases outside the gene matches: 7. As DNA, the CDR3 is TGTGCCAGCAGTTTAGGACCCGGGACAGGGGGATCCTACGAGCAGTACTTC. Amino acids: CASSLGPGTGGSYEQYF.

This clonotype has only a few counts. The rearrangement joins TRBV2 to TRBJ2-5; D is tentatively TRBD1 or TRBD2 (6 bases each). The germline V gene has CDR1 SNHLY and CDR2 FYNNEI. V gave up 7 bases and J gave up 5 bases, with 8 bases separating them. CDR3 length equals 11 residues. CDR3 coding DNA: TGTGCCAGCACGGGGGCGGAGACCCAGTACTTC. It translates to CASTGAETQYF.

This sequence joins TRBV14 and TRBJ2-2; D is ambiguous. Between the trimmed V and J ends, which lost 1 base and 6 bases, there was a span of 9 bases. Per germline, CDR1 SGHDN and CDR2 FVKESK. The CDR3 totals 14 residues. Here the CDR3 reads CASSQGVTAGELFF. The CDR3 nucleotides are TGTGCCAGCAGCCAAGGGGTAACGGCCGGGGAGCTGTTTTTT.

CDR3 sequence: CASSQPGQNYNEQFF. CDR3 nucleotides: TGTGCCAGCAGCCAACCTGGACAAAACTACAATGAGCAGTTCTTC. The chain couples TRBV3-1 to TRBJ2-1, with a tentative D call TRBD1 (5 bases). V lost 2 bases to trimming and J lost 3 bases, with 11 bases between them. Germline loops: CDR1 LGHDT, CDR2 YNNKEL (reference sequence). This CDR3 has 15 amino acids.

This clonotype was seen a few times. The rearrangement links TRBV7-8 to TRBJ2-1; 9 bases map to TRBD2. The CDR3 extends over 17 amino acids. In germline, CDR1 is SGHVS, CDR2 FQNEAQ. V lost 2 bases and J lost 5; bases outside the gene matches: 10. CDR3 nucleotides: TGTGCCAGCAGCTTACCCCGCCGACTAGCGGCTCACAATGAGCAGTTCTTC. Amino acids: CASSLPRRLAAHNEQFF.

The V and J genes are TRBV6-2 or TRBV6-3 and TRBJ2-7; 10 bases match TRBD1. V was pared by 5 bases and J by 2 bases, with 15 bases of the junction left unmatched. There are 18 residues in the CDR3. CDR1 is MNHEY and CDR2 is SVGEGT in the germline V gene. The CDR3 DNA reads TGTGCCAGCAGTCTACAATCGATTGGGACAGGGGATACCTACGAGCAGTACTTC. Amino acids: CASSLQSIGTGDTYEQYF.

The CDR3 here is CASSLTWDNEQFF. The CDR3 bases are TGTGCCAGCAGCTTAACCTGGGACAATGAGCAGTTCTTC. The chain has TRBV7-9 and TRBJ2-1, with D uncertain. The V and J ends lost 2 bases and 5 bases respectively, with 7 bases between them. The length of the CDR3 is 13 residues. In germline, CDR1 is SEHNR, CDR2 FQNEAQ (reference sequence).

The V gene is TRBV6-2 or TRBV6-3, the J gene TRBJ2-5; 7 positions agree with TRBD2. Germline V lookup: CDR1 MNHEY, CDR2 SVGEGT. Trimming took 5 bases from V and 5 from J; bases not matched to a gene: 2. This CDR3 is built from 12 residues. CDR3 coding DNA: TGTGCCAGCAGTGCGGGAGAGGAGACCCAGTACTTC. Translated, it gives CASSAGEETQYF.

V usage is TRBV7-2 and J usage is TRBJ2-2; 13 bases align to TRBD2. Germline CDR1 and CDR2: SGHTA and FQGNSA. V shed 5 bases and J 5 bases; nucleotides not matched to a gene: 5. The CDR3 totals 16 residues. CDR3 amino acids: CASSKLAGGGTGELFF. CDR3 coding DNA: TGTGCCAGCAGCAAACTAGCGGGAGGGGGAACCGGGGAGCTGTTTTTT. The complete variable domain, with remaining parts taken from reference TRBV7-2 and TRBJ2-2, reads GAGVSQSPSNKVTEKGKDVELRCDPISGHTALYWYRQSLGQGLEFLIYFQGNSAPDKSGLPSDRFSAERTGGSVSTLTIQRTQQEDSAVYLCASSKLAGGGTGELFFGEGSRLTVL.

The chain carries TRBV7-2 and TRBJ2-7; 11 nucleotides agree with TRBD1. Germline V gives CDR1 SGHTA, CDR2 FQGNSA. With V trimmed by 5 bases and J by 3 bases, 6 bases remained unmatched. The length of the CDR3 is 15 residues. In nucleotides, the CDR3 is TGTGCCAGCAGCCCCCGGGACAGGGGGTTCTACGAGCAGTACTTC. Protein product: CASSPRDRGFYEQYF.

The chain links TRBV2 to TRBJ2-3, with D possibly matching TRBD1 (5 bases). V lost 7 bases and J 0 bases, leaving 11 bases between the germline ends. This CDR3 spans 14 amino acids. Germline CDR1 and CDR2: SNHLY and FYNNEI. The CDR3 is CASKTVLSTDTQYF. CDR3 coding DNA: TGTGCCAGCAAGACAGTGCTTAGCACAGATACGCAGTATTTT.

The chain employs TRBV7-2 and TRBJ2-5; the D gene is possibly TRBD1 (5 bases). Trimming removed 1 base from V and 0 bases from J, with 21 bases in between. This CDR3 contains 19 residues. CDR1 and CDR2 (germline): SGHTA, FQGNSA. Here the CDR3 reads CASSLEIVRGRTYQETQYF. CDR3 nucleotides: TGTGCCAGCAGCTTAGAAATCGTTAGGGGCCGAACGTACCAAGAGACCCAGTACTTC.

The chain is built from TRBV7-9 and TRBJ2-7, with 10 positions matching TRBD2. Trimming took 4 bases from V and 0 from J; bases not matched to a gene: 9. Germline V lookup: CDR1 SEHNR, CDR2 FQNEAQ (reference sequence). The CDR3 runs 17 residues. The CDR3 region has the DNA TGTGCCAGCAGCTCAAGCCAACTAGCGGGGTCCTCCTACGAGCAGTACTTC. Residues: CASSSSQLAGSSYEQYF.

This clonotype was detected a few times. This rearrangement joins TRBV12-3 or TRBV12-4 to TRBJ2-3; TRBD2 might be the D (5 bases). The CDR3 is 13 amino acids. Trimming removed 3 bases at V and 5 bases at J, with 9 bases between. In DNA, the CDR3 is TGTGCCAGCAGTTTTCTGGGGAGAGATACGCAGTATTTT. This codes for CASSFLGRDTQYF.

As for this clonotype: Given the absence of the conserved phenylalanine or tryptophan at the CDR3 end, a read error is likely. The gene calls are TRBV20-1 and TRBJ2-1, with 10 positions matching TRBD2. Germline-derived CDR1 and CDR2 are DFQATT and SNEGSKA (reference sequence). The CDR3 length is 13 residues. Germline trimming cut 5 bases from V and 7 bases from J; bases unmatched to any gene: 5. This CDR3 is CSALAGVRNEQFL. The CDR3 bases are TGCAGTGCTCTAGCGGGAGTGAGGAATGAGCAGTTCTTG.

This clonotype was recorded a few times. The CDR3 region is CASSQQGPSADTQYF. The CDR3 DNA reads as TGTGCCAGCAGCCAACAGGGGCCTAGCGCAGATACGCAGTATTTT. V usage is TRBV14 and J usage is TRBJ2-3; D possibly uses TRBD1 or TRBD2 (6 bases each). In germline, CDR1 is SGHDN, CDR2 FVKESK. CDR3 length: 15 amino acids. The ends were cut back, 2 bases at V and 4 bases at J, with 13 bases in the middle.

This clonotype came up a few times. The rearrangement uses TRBV5-1 and TRBJ2-5, with TRBD1 identical over 8 bases. The junction had 5 bases not matched to a gene; V was cut back by 3 bases and J by 1 base. The CDR3 loop spans 15 amino acids. Looked up from germline, CDR1 is SGHRS and CDR2 is YFSETQ. CDR3 amino acids: CASSSGDRLQETQYF. The CDR3 region has the DNA TGCGCCAGCAGCTCCGGGGACAGGCTCCAAGAGACCCAGTACTTC.